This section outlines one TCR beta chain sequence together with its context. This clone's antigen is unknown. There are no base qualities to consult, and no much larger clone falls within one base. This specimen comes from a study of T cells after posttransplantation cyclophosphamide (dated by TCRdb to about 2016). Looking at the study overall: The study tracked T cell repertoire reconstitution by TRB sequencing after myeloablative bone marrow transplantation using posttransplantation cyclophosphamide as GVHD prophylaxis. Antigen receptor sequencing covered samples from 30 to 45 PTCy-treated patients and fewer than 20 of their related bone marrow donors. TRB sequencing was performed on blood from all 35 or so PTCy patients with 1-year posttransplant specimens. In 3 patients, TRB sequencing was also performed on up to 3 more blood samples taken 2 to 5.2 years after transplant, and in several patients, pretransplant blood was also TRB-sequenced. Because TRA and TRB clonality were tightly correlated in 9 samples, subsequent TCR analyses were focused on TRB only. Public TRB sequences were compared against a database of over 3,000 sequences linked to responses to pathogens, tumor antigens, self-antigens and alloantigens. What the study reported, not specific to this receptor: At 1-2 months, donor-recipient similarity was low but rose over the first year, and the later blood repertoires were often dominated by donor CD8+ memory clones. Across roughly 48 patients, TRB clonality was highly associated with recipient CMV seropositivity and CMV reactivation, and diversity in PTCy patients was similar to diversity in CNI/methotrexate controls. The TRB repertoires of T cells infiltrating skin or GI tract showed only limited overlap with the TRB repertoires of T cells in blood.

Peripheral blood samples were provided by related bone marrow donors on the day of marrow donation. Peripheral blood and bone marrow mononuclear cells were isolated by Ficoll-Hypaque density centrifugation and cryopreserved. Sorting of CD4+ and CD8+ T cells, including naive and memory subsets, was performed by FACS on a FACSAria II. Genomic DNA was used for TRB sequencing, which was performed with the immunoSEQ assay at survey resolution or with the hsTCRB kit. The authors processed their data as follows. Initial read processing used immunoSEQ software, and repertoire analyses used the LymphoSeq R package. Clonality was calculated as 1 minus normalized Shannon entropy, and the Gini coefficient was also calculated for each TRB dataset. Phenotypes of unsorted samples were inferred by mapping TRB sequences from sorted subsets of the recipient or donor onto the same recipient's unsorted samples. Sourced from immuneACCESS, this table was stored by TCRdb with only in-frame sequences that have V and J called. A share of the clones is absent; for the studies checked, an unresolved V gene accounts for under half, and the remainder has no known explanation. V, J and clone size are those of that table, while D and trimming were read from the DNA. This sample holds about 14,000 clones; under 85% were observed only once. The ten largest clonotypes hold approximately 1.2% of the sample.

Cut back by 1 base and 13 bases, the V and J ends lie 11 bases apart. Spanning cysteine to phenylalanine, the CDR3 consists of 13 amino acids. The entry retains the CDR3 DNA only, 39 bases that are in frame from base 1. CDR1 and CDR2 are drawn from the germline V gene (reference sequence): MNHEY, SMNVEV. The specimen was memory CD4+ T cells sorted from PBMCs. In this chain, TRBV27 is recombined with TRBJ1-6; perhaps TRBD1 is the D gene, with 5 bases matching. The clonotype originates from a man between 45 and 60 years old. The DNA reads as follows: TGTGCCAGCAGTTTATTGGCGGGACTTCCCCTCCACTTT. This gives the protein CASSLLAGLPLHF.